This paragraph covers one T cell receptor (beta chain) sequence. TCRdb's copy holds only in-frame clones and misses some; the assay was immunoSEQ multiplex PCR. Of 270,000 or so clones listed, 65% to 90% are singletons. The data originate from a study of blood T cell repertoires in COVID-19. Germline-derived CDR1 and CDR2 are SGHKS and YYEKEE (reference sequence). V lost 0 bases and J lost 9, with 10 bases in between. This CDR3 is built from 13 residues. The sample was peripheral blood. This TCR was recovered from a human donor in a cohort sampled during active COVID-19. V is TRBV5-5 and J is TRBJ2-1; the D is unclear. The CDR3 reads CASSLAVWSEQFF. The CDR3 region has the DNA TGTGCCAGCAGCTTGGCAGTGTGGAGTGAGCAGTTCTTC.